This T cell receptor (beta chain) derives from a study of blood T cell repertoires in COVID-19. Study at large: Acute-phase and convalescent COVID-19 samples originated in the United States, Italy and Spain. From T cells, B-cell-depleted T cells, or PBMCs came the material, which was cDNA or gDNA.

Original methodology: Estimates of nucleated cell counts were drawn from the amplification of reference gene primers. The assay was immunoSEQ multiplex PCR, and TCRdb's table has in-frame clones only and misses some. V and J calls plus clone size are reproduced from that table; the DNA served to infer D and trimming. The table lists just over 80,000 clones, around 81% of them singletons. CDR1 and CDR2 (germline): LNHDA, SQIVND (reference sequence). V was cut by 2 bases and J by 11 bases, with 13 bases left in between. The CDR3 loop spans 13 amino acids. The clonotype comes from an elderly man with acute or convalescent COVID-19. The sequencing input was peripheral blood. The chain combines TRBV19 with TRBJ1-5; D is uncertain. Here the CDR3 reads CASSINSVLAQHF. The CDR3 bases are TGTGCCAGTAGTATAAATTCGGTATTAGCCCAGCATTTT.